The rows below give T cell receptor beta chains drawn from one sample of a study of OX40 agonist ivuxolimab in advanced cancers. Here immunoSEQ multiplex PCR was the method, and the copy in TCRdb shows in-frame clones only, minus some. The sample includes 45,000 to 60,000 clones, 65% to 85% of them seen just once. The sample here was CD4+ or CD8+ T cells sorted from blood, taken in a trial of the OX40 agonist ivuxolimab. The receptors originated from an adult with an advanced solid tumor such as melanoma, head and neck, liver or kidney cancer. CDR3s include the opening cysteine and the closing phenylalanine or tryptophan. D genes are given only for firm matches. Size is omitted from some rows. Given values are once, few, many or a class for expanded clones.

J: TRBJ1-6; V: TRBV6-1; size: NA; D: TRBD1; DNA: TGTGCCTCCACAGGGGGGACAGGAAATTCACCCCTCCACTTT; CDR3: CASTGGTGNSPLHF
J: TRBJ1-4; V: TRBV6-1; size: NA; D: TRBD1; DNA: TGTGCCAGCAGTGCACAGGGGTTGGGGGAAAAACTGTTTTTT; CDR3: CASSAQGLGEKLFF
J: TRBJ2-1; V: TRBV7-3; size: NA; D: NA; DNA: TGTGCCAGCAGCTTATCCGGGGCAGTCGAGCAGTTCTTC; CDR3: CASSLSGAVEQFF
J: TRBJ2-1; V: TRBV19; size: NA; D: TRBD1; DNA: TGTGCCAGTAGTTCGGGACAGGGGTTTAATGAGCAGTTCTTC; CDR3: CASSSGQGFNEQFF
J: TRBJ2-2; V: TRBV9; size: NA; D: TRBD2; DNA: TGTGCCAGCACCAAGAGGGCGGGAGCGGACGGGGAGCTGTTTTTT; CDR3: CASTKRAGADGELFF
J: TRBJ2-1; V: TRBV12-5; size: few; D: NA; DNA: TGTGCTAGTGGTTTGGTAAATCCGGAGCAGTTCTTC; CDR3: CASGLVNPEQFF
J: TRBJ1-2; V: TRBV27; size: NA; D: NA; DNA: TGTGCCAGCAGATCAGCTTCCTCCACCTATGGCTACACCTTC; CDR3: CASRSASSTYGYTF
J: TRBJ2-5; V: TRBV20-1; size: NA; D: NA; DNA: TGCAGTGCGCAATCCAGAGAGACCCAGTACTTC; CDR3: CSAQSRETQYF
J: TRBJ1-5; V: TRBV6-1; size: NA; D: NA; DNA: TGTGCCAACAGTGACCGTGGCAGGGGAGGTCAGCCCCAGCATTTT; CDR3: CANSDRGRGGQPQHF
J: TRBJ1-4; V: TRBV27; size: NA; D: NA; DNA: TGTGCCAGCAGTTGGTCCAGAAATGAAAAACTGTTTTTT; CDR3: CASSWSRNEKLFF
J: TRBJ2-2; V: TRBV21-1; size: NA; D: NA; DNA: TGTGCCAGCAGCCCGCGCGGGGGGAAGAACACCGGGGAGCTGTTTTTT; CDR3: CASSPRGGKNTGELFF
J: TRBJ2-3; V: TRBV7-2; size: NA; D: NA; DNA: TGTGCCAGCAGCTTAGACTCAGCTGGGCTCACAGATACGCAGTATTTT; CDR3: CASSLDSAGLTDTQYF
J: TRBJ1-2; V: TRBV27; size: once; D: NA; DNA: TGTGCCAGCAGTTTGGGGCTGGGACCGAACTATGGCTACACCTTC; CDR3: CASSLGLGPNYGYTF
J: TRBJ1-4; V: TRBV5-4; size: NA; D: NA; DNA: TGTGCCAGCAGCTTGGACACGGGGGAAAAACTGTTTTTT; CDR3: CASSLDTGEKLFF
J: TRBJ2-1; V: TRBV30; size: NA; D: TRBD2; DNA: TGTGCCTGGAGTAAGGTAGCGGGGGGATACAATGAGCAGTTCTTC; CDR3: CAWSKVAGGYNEQFF
J: TRBJ1-2; V: TRBV6-1; size: few; D: NA; DNA: TGTGCCAGCAGTGCCAGGGGCGGTCGGGGCTACACCTTC; CDR3: CASSARGGRGYTF
J: TRBJ1-2; V: TRBV27; size: once; D: NA; DNA: TGTGCCAGCAGCCTTGGACCGAACTATGGCTACACCTTC; CDR3: CASSLGPNYGYTF
J: TRBJ1-5; V: TRBV19; size: NA; D: NA; DNA: TGTGCCAGTAGAAACATACAGGGTTATCAGCCCCAGCATTTT; CDR3: CASRNIQGYQPQHF
J: TRBJ1-1; V: TRBV9; size: once; D: NA; DNA: TGTGCCAGCAGCGTCAAGGAGGGCACTGAAGCTTTCTTT; CDR3: CASSVKEGTEAFF
J: TRBJ1-5; V: TRBV27; size: once; D: NA; DNA: TGTGCCAGCAGTTTATTTTGGAGACAGAGCAATCAGCCCCAGCATTTT; CDR3: CASSLFWRQSNQPQHF
J: TRBJ2-5; V: TRBV19; size: NA; D: NA; DNA: TGTGCCAGTACCAACGGACAGAAAGAGACCCAGTACTTC; CDR3: CASTNGQKETQYF
J: TRBJ2-2; V: TRBV4-1; size: NA; D: TRBD2; DNA: TGCGCCAGCAGCCCAGGTCCAGGACTAGTAAGCCGTGAGACCGGGGAGCTGTTTTTT; CDR3: CASSPGPGLVSRETGELFF
J: TRBJ2-1; V: TRBV10-3; size: NA; D: TRBD1; DNA: TGTGCCATCAGTGGAACAGGGGCGACGGGCTCCTACAATGAGCAGTTCTTC; CDR3: CAISGTGATGSYNEQFF
J: TRBJ2-7; V: TRBV25-1; size: NA; D: NA; DNA: TGTGCCAGCAGTTATTACAGCTCCTACGAGCAGTACTTC; CDR3: CASSYYSSYEQYF
J: TRBJ1-2; V: TRBV27; size: NA; D: NA; DNA: TGTGCCAGCAGTTTCGGGGGGCGCGTTGGCTACACCTTC; CDR3: CASSFGGRVGYTF
J: TRBJ2-1; V: TRBV7-8; size: NA; D: NA; DNA: TGTGCCAGCAGCCGAAGCGGAGTCTCCTACAATGAGCAGTTCTTC; CDR3: CASSRSGVSYNEQFF
J: TRBJ2-1; V: TRBV2; size: NA; D: TRBD2; DNA: TGTGCCAGCAGTGATGGGACTAGCGGTACCTACAATGAGCAGTTCTTC; CDR3: CASSDGTSGTYNEQFF
J: TRBJ2-1; V: TRBV29-1; size: NA; D: NA; DNA: TGCAGCGTTGAAGTCAGTAAGGGCAGCTTGAGCTCCTACAATGAGCAGTTCTTC; CDR3: CSVEVSKGSLSSYNEQFF
J: TRBJ1-1; V: TRBV5-8; size: NA; D: NA; DNA: TGTGCCAGCAGCTTCAGTGTGAACACTGAAGCTTTCTTT; CDR3: CASSFSVNTEAFF
J: TRBJ1-2; V: TRBV7-2; size: NA; D: TRBD1; DNA: TGTGCCAGCAGCTTCGACAGGGTTCCCACCTTC; CDR3: CASSFDRVPTF
J: TRBJ2-5; V: TRBV11-2; size: NA; D: NA; DNA: TGTGCCAGCGTGAGGACTGCACAAGAGACCCAGTACTTC; CDR3: CASVRTAQETQYF
J: TRBJ1-2; V: TRBV6-4; size: NA; D: NA; DNA: TGTGCCAGCAGTCAGGGGTTCGGCTACACCTTC; CDR3: CASSQGFGYTF
J: TRBJ2-3; V: TRBV5-1; size: once; D: NA; DNA: TGCGCCAGCAGCTTGGTGGGGTACGGGGATACGCAGTATTTT; CDR3: CASSLVGYGDTQYF
J: TRBJ1-2; V: TRBV2; size: NA; D: TRBD1; DNA: TGTGCCAGCAGTGGTCAGGGGGGCGGCTATGGCTACACCTTC; CDR3: CASSGQGGGYGYTF
J: TRBJ2-1; V: TRBV6-6; size: NA; D: NA; DNA: TGTGCCAGCAGAGACGTATACAATGAGCAGTTCTTC; CDR3: CASRDVYNEQFF
J: TRBJ2-1; V: TRBV9; size: once; D: TRBD2; DNA: TGTGCCAGCAGCGTAGAGGGTGCTAGCGGGGGAACTCAGTTCTTC; CDR3: CASSVEGASGGTQFF
J: TRBJ2-5; V: TRBV7-6; size: NA; D: NA; DNA: TGTGCCAGCAGCGTGGAGCAAGAGACCCAGTACTTC; CDR3: CASSVEQETQYF
J: TRBJ2-3; V: TRBV15; size: NA; D: NA; DNA: TGTGCCACCAGCAGTATTTTGAGGCTTAGTACAGATACGCAGTATTTT; CDR3: CATSSILRLSTDTQYF
J: TRBJ1-1; V: TRBV19; size: few; D: NA; DNA: TGTGCCAGTAGTCCTTCCTCGGCGGTCTTAGCTGAAGCTTTCTTT; CDR3: CASSPSSAVLAEAFF
J: TRBJ2-7; V: TRBV30; size: NA; D: NA; DNA: TGTGCCTGGAGGGTAGGGAAAGGCGAGCAGTACTTC; CDR3: CAWRVGKGEQYF
J: TRBJ1-4; V: TRBV10-3; size: NA; D: NA; DNA: TGTGCCATCAGTGGGGGCGGATCCGACGAAAAACTGTTTTTT; CDR3: CAISGGGSDEKLFF
J: TRBJ2-3; V: TRBV5-6; size: NA; D: NA; DNA: TGTGCCAGCAGCCTGCCGGGACTCGGCACAGATACGCAGTATTTT; CDR3: CASSLPGLGTDTQYF
J: TRBJ1-3; V: TRBV19; size: once; D: TRBD1; DNA: TGTGCCAGTAGTATAGATACGTCGGGACAGGTCGGAGACACCATATATTTT; CDR3: CASSIDTSGQVGDTIYF
J: TRBJ2-1; V: TRBV7-9; size: NA; D: TRBD2; DNA: TGTGCCAGCAGCTTAAACGGCGGGAGCAATGAGCAGTTCTTC; CDR3: CASSLNGGSNEQFF
J: TRBJ2-4; V: TRBV2; size: NA; D: NA; DNA: TGTGCCAGCAGGCTAGCCATAGGAGCCAAAAACATTCAGTACTTC; CDR3: CASRLAIGAKNIQYF
J: TRBJ2-1; V: TRBV11-3; size: once; D: NA; DNA: TGTGCCAGCAGCTTCGAGCAGCGGCAGTCCAATGAGCAGTTCTTC; CDR3: CASSFEQRQSNEQFF
J: TRBJ1-3; V: TRBV9; size: NA; D: TRBD1; DNA: TGTGCCAGCAGCCCTAGACAGGGCCGGAGAAACACCATATATTTT; CDR3: CASSPRQGRRNTIYF
J: TRBJ2-3; V: TRBV11-2; size: few; D: TRBD1; DNA: TGTGCCAGCAGCACAGGACAGGGTAGCACAGATACGCAGTATTTT; CDR3: CASSTGQGSTDTQYF
J: TRBJ1-2; V: TRBV7-9; size: NA; D: TRBD1; DNA: TGTGCCAGCAGCTTACACGACAGGGAGGATGGCTACACCTTC; CDR3: CASSLHDREDGYTF
J: TRBJ2-3; V: TRBV19; size: NA; D: TRBD2; DNA: TGTGCCAGTTCTACTAGCGGGGCAGGAGATACGCAGTATTTT; CDR3: CASSTSGAGDTQYF
J: TRBJ2-2; V: TRBV6-5; size: NA; D: NA; DNA: TGTGCCAGCAGTTGGGGGGCTGGCGGGGAGCTGTTTTTT; CDR3: CASSWGAGGELFF
J: TRBJ1-1; V: TRBV19; size: NA; D: TRBD1; DNA: TGTGCCAGTAGTGGCAGGGGGGCCGACAACACTGAAGCTTTCTTT; CDR3: CASSGRGADNTEAFF
J: TRBJ1-2; V: TRBV25-1; size: NA; D: TRBD1; DNA: TGTGCCAGCAGTGCCGGGACAGCGTATGGCTACACCTTC; CDR3: CASSAGTAYGYTF
J: TRBJ2-1; V: TRBV2; size: NA; D: TRBD1; DNA: TGTGCCAGCAGTGGACGGACAGGGGGCTACAATGAGCAGTTCTTC; CDR3: CASSGRTGGYNEQFF
J: TRBJ1-6; V: TRBV18; size: NA; D: TRBD1; DNA: TGTGCCAGCTCTCCCAATCGACAGGGTGTAGATTCACCCCTCCACTTT; CDR3: CASSPNRQGVDSPLHF
J: TRBJ2-7; V: TRBV7-6; size: NA; D: TRBD2; DNA: TGTGCCAGCAGCAACACGGACCTAGCGGGATTAAACGAGCAGTACTTC; CDR3: CASSNTDLAGLNEQYF
J: TRBJ2-7; V: TRBV29-1; size: NA; D: TRBD2; DNA: TGCAGCGCTGAGGGACTAGCGGGAGTCGAGCAGTACTTC; CDR3: CSAEGLAGVEQYF
J: TRBJ2-6; V: TRBV6-5; size: NA; D: NA; DNA: TGTGCCAGCAGTTTCGAAAGGGGCTCAGGGGCCAACGTCCTGACTTTC; CDR3: CASSFERGSGANVLTF
J: TRBJ2-7; V: TRBV2; size: few; D: NA; DNA: TGTGCCACCAACAGGGATGTCGGCTCCTACGAGCAGTACTTC; CDR3: CATNRDVGSYEQYF